The present T cell receptor (beta chain) was sequenced within a study of STAT5B mutations in CD4+ large granular lymphocyte leukemia. The study's findings and limits: Top patient clones used TRBV06 genes more often: 8/27 versus 2/35 in controls.

In the case of this clone: Its antigen is still unknown.

Original processing methods: Lowest detectable productive clonotype frequency was 2.59 x 10-5. Data came from immunoSEQ multiplex PCR; TCRdb stores just in-frame clones and leaves some out. From that table come the V and J calls and clone size; the DNA was used to work out D and trimming. The data hold 20,000 or so clones, with about 88% observed a single time. The ends were cut back, 5 bases at V and 0 bases at J, with 11 bases in the middle. CDR3 length equals 15 residues. Germline V lookup: CDR1 SEHNR, CDR2 FQNEAQ (reference sequence). The sample consisted of CD4+ T cells from blood buffy coats. The V and J genes are TRBV7-9 and TRBJ2-1; D not certain. The origin of this receptor is a human donor in good health. Here the CDR3 DNA reads TGTGCCAGCAGCGCCCGACTGAGCTCCTACAATGAGCAGTTCTTC. It translates to CASSARLSSYNEQFF.